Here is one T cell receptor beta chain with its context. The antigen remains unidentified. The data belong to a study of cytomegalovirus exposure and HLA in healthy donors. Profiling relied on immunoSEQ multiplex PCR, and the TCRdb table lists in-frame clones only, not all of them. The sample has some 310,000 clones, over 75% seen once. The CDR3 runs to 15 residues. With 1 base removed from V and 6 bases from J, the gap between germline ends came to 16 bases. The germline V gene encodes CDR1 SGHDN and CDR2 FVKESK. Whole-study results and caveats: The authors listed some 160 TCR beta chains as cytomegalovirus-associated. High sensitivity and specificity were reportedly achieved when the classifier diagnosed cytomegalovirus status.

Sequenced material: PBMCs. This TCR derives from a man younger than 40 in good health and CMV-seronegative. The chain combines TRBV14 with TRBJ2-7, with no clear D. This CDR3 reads CASSQGRVRRSEQYF. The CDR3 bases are TGTGCCAGCAGCCAAGGCCGGGTCCGGCGGAGCGAGCAGTACTTC.